The 14 T cell receptor beta chains given below trace back to one sample, sequenced in a study of blood T cell repertoires in COVID-19. Data came from immunoSEQ multiplex PCR; TCRdb stores just in-frame clones and leaves some out. The top ten hold approximately 0.96% of the sample, which has 300,000 to 500,000 clones, 85% to 90% seen once. Sample: PBMCs or T cells enriched from blood (not recorded which). The receptor source for this set is a woman in her twenties or thirties with acute COVID-19.

The chain is built from TRBV20-1 and TRBJ1-5; the match to TRBD1 covers 7 bases. The CDR3 is 15 residues long. CDR1 and CDR2 from the germline V gene are DFQATT and SNEGSKA (reference sequence). The J segment lost 6 bases and the V segment lost 3 bases, leaving 11 bases of the junction unmatched. CDR3 region: CSASSTGVFGQPQHF. The CDR3 DNA reads TGCAGTGCTAGTTCAACAGGGGTTTTTGGTCAGCCCCAGCATTTT.

This chain uses TRBV9 with TRBJ1-2; no clear D. Trimming shortened V by 2 bases and J by 7 bases, and 12 bases separated the two germline ends. The CDR3 has 13 residues. Germline CDR1 SGDLS, CDR2 YYNGEE. CDR3 nucleotide sequence: TGTGCCAGCAGCGTCCATGAGAGGATTGGCTACACCTTC. Translated, it gives CASSVHERIGYTF.

This chain uses TRBV3-1 (or the pseudogene TRBV3-2) with TRBJ2-7; a possible D gene is TRBD2 (6 bases). From germline, CDR1 is LGHDT and CDR2 YNNKEL (reference sequence). The CDR3 has 14 residues. V lost 4 bases to trimming and J lost 5 bases, with 15 bases between them. The CDR3 DNA follows: TGTGCCAGCAGCCCCTGGCCCGGGGGAAACGAGCAGTACTTC. Translated, it gives CASSPWPGGNEQYF.

The chain has TRBV5-5 and TRBJ2-2; 9 bases are a match to TRBD1. The CDR3 contains 15 residues. Germline trimming cut 0 bases from V and 6 bases from J; bases unmatched to any gene: 3. Germline V gene data show CDR1 as SGHKS and CDR2 as YYEKEE (reference sequence). The CDR3 nucleotides read TGTGCCAGCAGCTTGGTCGGGACAGGGTCCGGGGAGCTGTTTTTT. Amino acid sequence: CASSLVGTGSGELFF.

J is TRBJ2-1 and V is TRBV2; the D gene is possibly TRBD2 (6 bases). Germline V gene data show CDR1 as SNHLY and CDR2 as FYNNEI. The length of the CDR3 is 14 residues. The germline V and J ends were trimmed by 4 bases and 2 bases, with 9 bases remaining between them. The CDR3 here is CASSVQRAYNEQFF. The CDR3 DNA sequence: TGTGCCAGCAGTGTCCAGCGGGCCTACAATGAGCAGTTCTTC.

The chain employs TRBV15 and TRBJ2-7; D is perhaps TRBD2 (7 bases). Per germline, CDR1 LNHNV and CDR2 YYDKDF (reference sequence). This CDR3 has 14 amino acids. V lost 8 bases and J lost 2, with 16 bases in between. As DNA, the CDR3 is TGTGCCACCGAACCAAGGGGGGGAACCTACGAGCAGTACTTC. Its protein is CATEPRGGTYEQYF.

This clone was detected a few times. V usage is TRBV7-9 and J usage is TRBJ2-1, with 9 bases fitting TRBD1. This CDR3 comprises 17 residues. CDR1 is SEHNR and CDR2 is FQNEAQ in the germline V gene (reference sequence). With 5 bases clipped from V and 8 bases from J, the junction kept 16 bases outside the gene matches. The CDR3 DNA reads as TGTGCCAGCAGCATAAAAGGTGGGACAGGGTTTTCGGATGAGCAGTTCTTC. It encodes CASSIKGGTGFSDEQFF.

This CDR3 is CASSRDGVREKLFF. The CDR3 bases are TGTGCCAGCTCCAGGGATGGGGTGCGTGAAAAACTGTTTTTT. This chain uses TRBV6-5 with TRBJ1-4; TRBD1 is a possible D gene (5 bases). The V gene lost 8 bases and the J gene lost 7 bases, with 17 bases spanning the gap. The CDR3 sequence is 14 residues long. The germline V gene encodes CDR1 MNHEY and CDR2 SVGAGI.

This clone was counted between two and nine times. V usage is TRBV7-2 and J usage is TRBJ1-1, with D uncertain. This CDR3 contains 13 residues. Trimming took off 5 bases at V and 4 bases at J, with 11 bases between the two ends. The germline CDR1 and CDR2 sequences are SGHTA and FQGNSA. CDR3 nucleotides: TGTGCCAGCAGCAACAGCTTAACCACTGAAGCTTTCTTT. It specifies CASSNSLTTEAFF.

This sequence joins TRBV15 and TRBJ1-4, with D uncertain. The V end was cut by 1 base, the J end by 0 bases, with 6 bases between. This CDR3 is 15 amino acids long. Germline V gives CDR1 LNHNV, CDR2 YYDKDF (reference sequence). CDR3 in amino acids: CATSRGVATNEKLFF. The CDR3 coding sequence is TGTGCCACCAGCAGAGGAGTTGCAACTAATGAAAAACTGTTTTTT.

The gene calls are TRBV5-6 and TRBJ1-6; D possibly corresponds to TRBD1 (6 bases). Per germline, CDR1 SGHDT and CDR2 YYEEEE. The V and J ends lost 2 bases and 10 bases respectively, with 10 bases between them. The CDR3 covers 13 residues. CDR3 sequence: CASSFTGFSPLHF. The DNA for the CDR3 is TGTGCCAGCAGCTTTACAGGGTTCTCACCCCTCCACTTT. Drawing the rest from reference TRBV5-6 and TRBJ1-6, the complete variable domain is DAGVTQSPTHLIKTRGQQVTLRCSPKSGHDTVSWYQQALGQGPQFIFQYYEEEERQRGNFPDRFSGHQFPNYSSELNVNALLLGDSALYLCASSFTGFSPLHFGNGTRLTVT.

This clone is a singleton in its sample. The chain is built from TRBV12-3 or TRBV12-4 and TRBJ2-3, with D possibly being TRBD2 (5 bases). The CDR3 is 13 residues long. The V and J ends lost 6 bases and 1 base respectively, with 8 bases between them. DNA of the CDR3: TGTGCCAGCAGCCCTAGCCGCACAGATACGCAGTATTTT. Its protein product is CASSPSRTDTQYF.

This clone turned up a few times. CDR3 DNA sequence: TGTGCCAGTAGTCCGGAGTACTTCGGGAGTGGAAACACCATATATTTT. It is translated as CASSPEYFGSGNTIYF. V gene TRBV19 combines with J gene TRBJ1-3; D gene ambiguous. CDR1 is LNHDA, CDR2 SQIVND, per germline (reference sequence). The V end lost 5 bases, the J end lost 3 bases, and 17 bases lay between the germline ends. The CDR3 spans 16 residues.

The V gene is TRBV5-6, the J gene TRBJ1-2; D is undetermined. The CDR3 totals 13 residues. From germline, CDR1 is SGHDT and CDR2 YYEEEE. Trimming cost V 0 bases and J 8 bases, with 11 bases left between them. CDR3 loop: CASSLDPPRGYTF. DNA of the CDR3: TGTGCCAGCAGCTTGGACCCCCCCCGGGGCTACACCTTC.